The 20 T cell receptor beta chains given below trace back to one sample, sequenced in a study of cytomegalovirus exposure and HLA in healthy donors. PCR primers comprised 60 Vbeta and 13 Jbeta primers. Using immunoSEQ multiplex PCR, the repertoire was profiled, and TCRdb retains in-frame clones only, with some absent. The sample table sets out 85,000 to 110,000 clones. The sequenced material came from PBMCs. The source of these receptors is a man aged 40-55 years in good health and CMV-seronegative.

The CDR3 DNA follows: TGTGCCAGTAGTAACTTCCGGGACAGGGGTGAAGCTTTCTTT. It is translated as CASSNFRDRGEAFF. This sequence joins TRBV19 and TRBJ1-1, with TRBD1 matching over 10 bases. CDR1 and CDR2 from the germline V gene are LNHDA and SQIVND (reference sequence). V lost 4 bases and J lost 7; bases outside the gene matches: 6. This CDR3 has 14 amino acids.

V and J are TRBV9 and TRBJ2-2; the match to TRBD2 covers 7 bases. The CDR3 is 15 amino acids. Germline V gene sequence: CDR1 SGDLS, CDR2 YYNGEE. V shed 3 bases and J 2 bases; nucleotides not matched to a gene: 4. CDR3 region: CASSATSLNTGELFF. As DNA, the CDR3 is TGTGCCAGCAGCGCGACTAGCCTAAACACCGGGGAGCTGTTTTTT.

The chain has TRBV29-1 and TRBJ2-3; tentative D call: TRBD1 (5 bases). Trimming pared 2 bases from V and 3 bases from J, leaving 6 bases between. The CDR3 loop spans 12 amino acids. The germline V gene encodes CDR1 SQVTM and CDR2 ANQGSEA. The DNA for the CDR3 is TGCAGCGTTGAAAGGGGTACAGATACGCAGTATTTT. Protein: CSVERGTDTQYF.

This chain links TRBV4-3 with TRBJ2-6; 7 bases match TRBD1. The CDR3 has 20 residues. In germline, CDR1 is LGHNA, CDR2 YSLEER. V lost 1 base to trimming and J lost 0 bases; unmatched junction nucleotides: 12. CDR3 DNA sequence: TGCGCCAGCAGCCAAGCGACAGGGAAAACCCCCCTCTCTGGGGCCAACGTCCTGACTTTC. Protein product: CASSQATGKTPLSGANVLTF.

This chain joins TRBV6-1 and TRBJ1-5, with a tentative D call TRBD1 (6 bases). V gave up 4 bases and J gave up 1 base, with 17 bases separating them. The CDR3 sequence is 17 residues long. CDR1 is MNHNS and CDR2 is SASEGT in the germline V gene. CDR3 amino acids: CASSGDRIGWSNQPQHF. The CDR3, as DNA: TGTGCCAGCAGTGGTGACAGGATCGGTTGGAGCAATCAGCCCCAGCATTTT.

The chain couples TRBV4-1 to TRBJ1-4, with D tentatively TRBD1 (6 bases). The CDR3 covers 16 residues. CDR1 and CDR2 (germline): MGHRA, YSYEKL. V dropped 4 bases and J dropped 3 bases, with 15 bases sitting between them. CDR3 bases: TGCGCCAGCAGCCTCGGACAGCTTCCGGCTAATGAAAAACTGTTTTTT. This encodes CASSLGQLPANEKLFF.

The chain carries TRBV27 and TRBJ1-1; D possibly corresponds to TRBD1 (5 bases). Trimming removed 6 bases at V and 7 bases at J, with 9 bases between. There are 11 residues in the CDR3. Germline values: CDR1 MNHEY, CDR2 SMNVEV (reference sequence). The CDR3 loop is CASRQVGEAFF. CDR3 in DNA: TGTGCCAGCAGACAGGTTGGTGAAGCTTTCTTT.

The chain combines TRBV27 with TRBJ1-2, with a tentative D call TRBD1 (6 bases). CDR1 is MNHEY, CDR2 SMNVEV, per germline (reference sequence). This CDR3 comprises 13 residues. V was shortened by 10 bases and J by 0 bases, with 12 bases between the two germline ends. In nucleotides, the CDR3 is TGTGCCACCCCGGACAGTACTAACTATGGCTACACCTTC. This sequence encodes CATPDSTNYGYTF.

This rearrangement joins TRBV27 to TRBJ2-3, with D possibly matching TRBD1 (5 bases). The CDR3 is made up of 18 amino acids. Germline V gives CDR1 MNHEY, CDR2 SMNVEV (reference sequence). With 5 bases removed from V and 5 bases from J, the gap between germline ends came to 26 bases. CDR3: CASSPRVISLSAQDTQYF. The CDR3 DNA sequence: TGTGCCAGCAGTCCCAGGGTGATCTCCCTGTCGGCACAAGATACGCAGTATTTT.

V gene TRBV10-3 combines with J gene TRBJ1-6, with a weak D call TRBD1 (5 bases). Germline lookup yields CDR1 ENHRY and CDR2 SYGVKD. The CDR3 is made up of 14 amino acids. Deletions cut 3 bases from V and 9 bases from J, with 12 bases between. The CDR3 region has the DNA TGTGCCATCAGTGATGACAGTGGTGGTTCACCCCTCCACTTT. Protein product: CAISDDSGGSPLHF.

This chain joins TRBV6-5 and TRBJ2-5, with TRBD2 identical over 8 bases. CDR1 is MNHEY, CDR2 SVGAGI, per germline. V dropped 2 bases and J dropped 2; count of bases not matched to a gene: 7. This CDR3 spans 16 amino acids. The CDR3 nucleotides are TGTGCCAGCAGTTACGGACTAGCCTGGGGTCAAGAGACCCAGTACTTC. Protein product: CASSYGLAWGQETQYF.

The chain is built from TRBV6-5 and TRBJ1-4, with 10 bases that match TRBD1. CDR3 length: 14 amino acids. V gave up 6 bases and J gave up 6 bases; unmatched junction bases: 4. Germline V gene sequence: CDR1 MNHEY, CDR2 SVGAGI. The CDR3, as DNA: TGTGCCAGCAGGCGGACAGGGGGTCATGAAAAACTGTTTTTT. Residues: CASRRTGGHEKLFF.

The chain carries TRBV28 and TRBJ1-2; D is unresolved. Germline CDR1 is MDHEN and CDR2 is SYDVKM. CDR3 length: 13 amino acids. V gave up 2 bases and J gave up 4 bases, with 8 bases separating them. This CDR3 reads CASSLGQIYGYTF. Here the CDR3 DNA reads TGTGCCAGCAGTTTAGGGCAGATCTATGGCTACACCTTC.

The chain joins TRBV25-1 to TRBJ2-4; 7 nucleotides agree with TRBD2. V gave up 3 bases and J gave up 1 base; unmatched junction bases: 6. Germline V gene data show CDR1 as MGHDK and CDR2 as SYGVNS. The CDR3 consists of 16 residues. The CDR3 loop is CASSEGGLVAKNIQYF. The DNA for the CDR3 is TGTGCCAGCAGTGAGGGGGGGTTGGTGGCCAAAAACATTCAGTACTTC.

This CDR3 is CASSPGTSGNEQFF. For the CDR3, the DNA is TGTGCCAGTAGTCCAGGGACTAGCGGGAATGAGCAGTTCTTC. This chain connects TRBV19 to TRBJ2-1, with 12 bases lining up with TRBD2. The CDR3 spans 14 residues. V was pared by 5 bases and J by 7 bases, with 3 bases of the junction left unmatched. The V gene's germline CDR1 is LNHDA and CDR2 SQIVND (reference sequence).

This chain uses TRBV7-7 with TRBJ2-5; maybe TRBD2 (6 bases). The CDR3 is 14 residues long. Looked up from germline, CDR1 is SSHAT and CDR2 is FNYEAQ (reference sequence). The V gene lost 1 base and the J gene lost 7 bases, with 13 bases spanning the gap. CDR3 sequence reads: CASSLVGEDGTQYF. As DNA, the CDR3 is TGTGCCAGCAGCTTAGTGGGGGAGGACGGGACCCAGTACTTC.

The chain uses TRBV28 and TRBJ1-1; 7 positions agree with TRBD1. The CDR3 totals 14 residues. Germline V gene data show CDR1 as MDHEN and CDR2 as SYDVKM. V shed 3 bases and J 4 bases; nucleotides not matched to a gene: 5. The CDR3 sequence: CASSFDRVVTEAFF. The CDR3 nucleotides are TGTGCCAGCAGTTTCGACAGGGTCGTCACTGAAGCTTTCTTT.

V usage is TRBV28 and J usage is TRBJ2-5; the D gene is possibly TRBD2 (5 bases). V was trimmed by 7 bases and J by 7 bases, leaving 19 bases between them. CDR1 is MDHEN and CDR2 is SYDVKM in the germline V gene. The CDR3 contains 14 residues. CDR3 sequence reads: CASKSFRARGTQYF. CDR3 nucleotides: TGTGCCAGCAAAAGCTTTCGGGCACGGGGGACCCAGTACTTC.

J is TRBJ1-6 and V is TRBV18; perhaps TRBD1 as D (5 bases). Trimming pared 0 bases from V and 10 bases from J, leaving 10 bases between. Germline V CDR1 and CDR2: KGHSH, LQKENI. The CDR3 loop spans 14 amino acids. The CDR3: CASSPPGRDSPLHF. For the CDR3, the DNA is TGTGCCAGCTCACCACCAGGGAGGGACTCACCCCTCCACTTT.

V gene TRBV27 combines with J gene TRBJ2-5; 7 nucleotides match TRBD1. There are 13 residues in the CDR3. The V gene end was trimmed by 4 bases and the J gene end by 1 base; junction bases not matched to a gene: 0. Looked up from germline, CDR1 is MNHEY and CDR2 is SMNVEV (reference sequence). CDR3: CASSWTGQETQYF. DNA for the CDR3: TGTGCCAGCAGTTGGACAGGCCAAGAGACCCAGTACTTC.